Following are 18 T cell receptor beta chains from one sample sequenced in a study of blood T cell repertoires in COVID-19. Repertoires were generated with immunoSEQ multiplex PCR, while TCRdb's copy carries only in-frame clones and drops some. The sample has around 120,000 clones, 80% seen once; the top ten hold 20% to 30%. Source material: peripheral blood. These receptors all come from a human donor in a cohort sampled during active COVID-19.

This clone was seen once. The V and J genes are TRBV28 and TRBJ1-4, with D tentatively TRBD1 (5 bases). Germline CDR1 reads MDHEN; CDR2 reads SYDVKM. This CDR3 region has 13 residues. V was trimmed by 7 bases and J by 5 bases, leaving 11 bases between them. DNA of the CDR3: TGTGCCAGCAAGACAGTCCAGAATGAAAAACTGTTTTTT. This codes for CASKTVQNEKLFF.

The V gene is TRBV28, the J gene TRBJ1-5, with 8 positions matching TRBD1. V was clipped by 6 bases and J by 6 bases; unmatched bases: 16. Germline loops: CDR1 MDHEN, CDR2 SYDVKM. CDR3 length: 17 amino acids. Written as DNA, the CDR3 is TGTGCCAGCAGCGCGTTCGCCATGGACAGGGCCAGTCAGCCCCAGCATTTT. This gives the protein CASSAFAMDRASQPQHF.

The J gene is TRBJ1-2, the V gene TRBV6-2 or TRBV6-3; 9 bases agree with TRBD1. CDR1 MNHEY and CDR2 SVGEGT come from the germline V gene. Trimming at V came to 4 bases and at J to 7 bases, leaving 7 bases not matched to a gene. The CDR3 extends over 14 amino acids. The CDR3 loop reads CASSWGQGTSGYTF. DNA of the CDR3: TGTGCCAGCAGTTGGGGACAGGGAACGAGTGGCTACACCTTC.

This clone was found once. The chain joins TRBV18 to TRBJ1-1, with D perhaps matching TRBD1 (6 bases). CDR1 is KGHSH and CDR2 is LQKENI in the germline V gene. V lost 3 bases and J lost 4, with 15 bases in between. The CDR3 extends over 15 amino acids. The CDR3 spells CASSPGAPRGTEAFF. The CDR3 DNA follows: TGTGCCAGCTCACCGGGGGCCCCGAGGGGCACTGAAGCTTTCTTT.

Here the CDR3 reads CASSPPFSARARAGYTF. Written as DNA, the CDR3 is TGTGCCAGCTCACCACCATTTTCGGCCAGGGCAAGGGCTGGCTACACCTTC. This chain uses TRBV18 with TRBJ1-2; tentative D call: TRBD1 (5 bases). This CDR3 spans 17 amino acids. V lost 0 bases, J lost 7 bases, and 21 bases lay in between. Germline CDR1 and CDR2: KGHSH and LQKENI.

The chain has TRBV7-2 and TRBJ2-2, with D possibly matching TRBD1 (6 bases). V shed 11 bases and J shed 5 bases, with 18 bases lying between them. The CDR3 is 14 amino acids. CDR1 and CDR2 (germline): SGHTA, FQGNSA. The CDR3 is CAAAQGPRTGELFF. CDR3 DNA: TGTGCCGCCGCACAGGGTCCCCGAACCGGGGAGCTGTTTTTT.

The V gene is TRBV5-5, the J gene TRBJ2-7; D is unclear. Trimming shortened V by 0 bases and J by 0 bases, and 13 bases separated the two germline ends. The germline CDR1 and CDR2 sequences are SGHKS and YYEKEE (reference sequence). This CDR3 is built from 16 residues. The CDR3 DNA is TGTGCCAGCAGCTTGGCCGGTTCCCCCTCCTCCTACGAGCAGTACTTC. Translation: CASSLAGSPSSYEQYF.

With respect to this clone: Other nucleotide sequences in the sample specify the same CDR3. Here the CDR3 DNA reads TGTGCCAGCAGTCTAGGGGCCAGCACCGGGGAGCTGTTTTTT. Residues: CASSLGASTGELFF. The chain couples TRBV27 to TRBJ2-2; D is possibly TRBD1 (5 bases). The CDR3 consists of 14 residues. Trimming shortened V by 5 bases and J by 4 bases, and 11 bases separated the two germline ends. Germline assignment: CDR1 MNHEY and CDR2 SMNVEV (reference sequence).

This clone showed up just once. The rearrangement joins TRBV12-5 to TRBJ2-2, with a tentative D call TRBD1 (5 bases). Germline V lookup: CDR1 LGHNT, CDR2 FRNRAP. This CDR3 comprises 16 residues. The germline V and J ends were trimmed by 3 bases and 5 bases, with 16 bases remaining between them. As DNA, the CDR3 is TGTGCTAGTGGTTTTGAAGTGCAGGGAATTACCGGGGAGCTGTTTTTT. Its translation: CASGFEVQGITGELFF.

The chain employs TRBV5-5 and TRBJ1-1, with D possibly matching TRBD1 (5 bases). The CDR3 contains 13 residues. Germline V CDR1 and CDR2: SGHKS, YYEKEE (reference sequence). V gave up 4 bases and J gave up 5 bases, with 12 bases separating them. In DNA form, the CDR3 reads TGTGCCAGCAGCGGGTTCGGGGGTACTGAAGCTTTCTTT. Protein product: CASSGFGGTEAFF.

This clone was found a few times. The chain employs TRBV7-6 and TRBJ2-2, with 9 bases aligning to TRBD2. CDR1 SGHVS and CDR2 FNYEAQ come from the germline V gene. The CDR3 has 19 residues. The J segment lost 0 bases and the V segment lost 5 bases, leaving 13 bases of the junction unmatched. The CDR3 nucleotides read TGTGCCAGCAGCCCGCTTACGTCAGCGGGAGGTTCGAACACCGGGGAGCTGTTTTTT. Translated, it gives CASSPLTSAGGSNTGELFF.

The CDR3 spells CASSLGGDTEAFF. In nucleotides, the CDR3 is TGTGCCAGCAGTTTAGGGGGCGACACTGAAGCTTTCTTT. The rearrangement joins TRBV28 to TRBJ1-1; TRBD1 might be the D (6 bases). CDR1 and CDR2 from the germline V gene are MDHEN and SYDVKM. V was pared by 2 bases and J by 3 bases, with 7 bases between. The CDR3 length is 13 residues.

V usage is TRBV6-2 or TRBV6-3 and J usage is TRBJ2-7; 11 positions match TRBD1. The ends lost 2 bases at V and 2 bases at J; junction bases unmatched: 8. The CDR3 is made up of 17 amino acids. Germline V gives CDR1 MNHEY, CDR2 SVGEGT. CDR3 protein: CASSYTTGTGGTYEQYF. CDR3 in DNA: TGTGCCAGCAGTTACACAACGGGGACAGGGGGTACCTACGAGCAGTACTTC.

The chain combines TRBV7-2 with TRBJ2-5; 8 bases line up with TRBD2. J lost 3 bases, V lost 7 bases, and 10 bases had no gene match. This CDR3 has 15 residues. CDR1 is SGHTA and CDR2 is FQGNSA in the germline V gene. This CDR3 is CASTHSGSLEETQYF. The CDR3 DNA sequence: TGTGCCAGCACACACAGCGGGAGTTTGGAAGAGACCCAGTACTTC.

This clone occurred many times. V is TRBV19 and J is TRBJ2-5; the match to TRBD1 covers 8 bases. The V gene end was trimmed by 5 bases and the J gene end by 4 bases; junction bases not matched to a gene: 9. This CDR3 has 15 amino acids. CDR1 LNHDA and CDR2 SQIVND come from the germline V gene (reference sequence). Here the CDR3 DNA reads TGTGCCAGTAGTTCCTACGGACAGGGTACAGAGACCCAGTACTTC. Translation: CASSSYGQGTETQYF.

The CDR3 sequence is CATSREGVLSNQPQHF. In nucleotides, the CDR3 is TGTGCCACCAGCAGAGAAGGGGTCTTAAGCAATCAGCCCCAGCATTTT. V is TRBV15 and J is TRBJ1-5, with D tentatively TRBD1 (5 bases). The CDR3 has 16 residues. The V gene's germline CDR1 is LNHNV and CDR2 YYDKDF (reference sequence). The V and J ends lost 0 bases and 1 base respectively, with 10 bases between them.

The rearrangement uses TRBV19 and TRBJ2-2, with 12 bases that match TRBD2. The CDR3 totals 14 residues. Per germline, CDR1 LNHDA and CDR2 SQIVND (reference sequence). V dropped 6 bases and J dropped 10; count of bases not matched to a gene: 6. This CDR3 reads CASSGTSGSQELFF. The CDR3 nucleotides read TGTGCCAGTAGCGGGACTAGCGGGTCCCAGGAGCTGTTTTTT.

V usage is TRBV29-1 and J usage is TRBJ1-1; TRBD1 aligns across 7 bases. Per germline, CDR1 SQVTM and CDR2 ANQGSEA. The ends lost 7 bases at V and 4 bases at J; junction bases unmatched: 12. The CDR3 runs to 14 residues. The CDR3 protein is CSARQGSIGTEAFF. CDR3 nucleotide sequence: TGCAGCGCTCGACAGGGAAGTATAGGCACTGAAGCTTTCTTT.